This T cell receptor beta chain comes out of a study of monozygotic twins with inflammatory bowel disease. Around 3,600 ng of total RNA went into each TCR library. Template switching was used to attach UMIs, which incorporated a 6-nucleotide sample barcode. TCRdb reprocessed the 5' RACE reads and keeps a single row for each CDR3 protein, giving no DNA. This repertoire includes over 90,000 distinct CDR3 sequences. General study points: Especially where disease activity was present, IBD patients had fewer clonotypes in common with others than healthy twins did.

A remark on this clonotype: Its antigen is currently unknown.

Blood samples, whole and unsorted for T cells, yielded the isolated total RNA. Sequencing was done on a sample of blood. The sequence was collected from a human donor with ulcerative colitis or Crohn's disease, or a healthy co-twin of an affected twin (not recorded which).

The CDR3 spells CAVKISTDTQYF. The V gene is TRBV7-2, the J gene TRBJ2-3. The CDR3 has 12 amino acids. The V gene's germline CDR1 is SGHTA and CDR2 FQGNSA. Together with reference TRBV7-2 and TRBJ2-3, the CDR3 gives the full variable domain: GAGVSQSPSNKVTEKGKDVELRCDPISGHTALYWYRQSLGQGLEFLIYFQGNSAPDKSGLPSDRFSAERTGGSVSTLTIQRTQQEDSAVYLCAVKISTDTQYFGPGTRLTVL.